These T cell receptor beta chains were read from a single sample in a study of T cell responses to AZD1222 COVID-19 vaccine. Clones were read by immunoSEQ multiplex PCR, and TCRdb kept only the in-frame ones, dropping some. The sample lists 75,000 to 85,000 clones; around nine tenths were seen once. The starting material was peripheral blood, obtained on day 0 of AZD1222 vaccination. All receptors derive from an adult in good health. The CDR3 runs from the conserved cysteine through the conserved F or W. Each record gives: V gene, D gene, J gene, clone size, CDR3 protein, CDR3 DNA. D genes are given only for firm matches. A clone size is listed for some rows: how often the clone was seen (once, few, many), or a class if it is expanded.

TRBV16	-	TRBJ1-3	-	CASSQSWGNTIYF	TGTGCCAGCAGCCAATCCTGGGGAAACACCATATATTTT
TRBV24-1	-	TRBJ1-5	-	CATSHYGGPQHF	TGTGCCACCAGTCATTACGGGGGGCCCCAGCATTTT
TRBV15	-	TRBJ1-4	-	CATSREQGSKEKLFF	TGTGCCACCAGCAGAGAACAGGGCTCGAAGGAAAAACTGTTTTTT
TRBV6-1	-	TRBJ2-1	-	CASSEAGEQFF	TGTGCCAGCAGTGAAGCGGGGGAGCAGTTCTTC
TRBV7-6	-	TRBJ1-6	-	CASSLGGGNSPLHF	TGTGCCAGCAGCTTGGGGGGTGGTAATTCACCCCTCCACTTT
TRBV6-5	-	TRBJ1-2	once	CASSANRAGYTF	TGTGCCAGCAGCGCTAACAGAGCTGGCTACACCTTC
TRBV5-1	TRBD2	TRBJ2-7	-	CASSWGLAGYEQYF	TGCGCCAGCAGCTGGGGACTAGCGGGTTACGAGCAGTACTTC
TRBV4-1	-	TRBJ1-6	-	CASSQGLATNSPLHF	TGCGCCAGCAGCCAAGGCCTAGCGACTAATTCACCCCTCCACTTT
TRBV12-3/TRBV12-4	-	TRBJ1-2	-	CASSLRVSYGYTF	TGTGCCAGCAGTTTAAGGGTGAGCTATGGCTACACCTTC
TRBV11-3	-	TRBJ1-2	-	CASSLLYGYTF	TGTGCCAGCAGCTTGTTGTACGGCTACACCTTC
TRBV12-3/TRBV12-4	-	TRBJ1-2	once	CASSNQRNYGYTF	TGTGCCAGCAGTAATCAGCGTAACTATGGCTACACCTTC
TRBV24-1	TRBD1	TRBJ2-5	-	CATRRGRRQETQYF	TGTGCCACCCGAAGGGGGCGGCGACAAGAGACCCAGTACTTC
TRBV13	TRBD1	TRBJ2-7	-	CASSSGQGPVYEQYF	TGTGCCAGCAGCTCGGGACAGGGCCCCGTCTACGAGCAGTACTTC
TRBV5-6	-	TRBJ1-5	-	CASSFGVDQPQHF	TGTGCCAGCAGCTTTGGGGTTGATCAGCCCCAGCATTTT
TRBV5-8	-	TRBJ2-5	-	CASSLAGAETQYF	TGTGCCAGCAGCTTGGCCGGGGCGGAGACCCAGTACTTC
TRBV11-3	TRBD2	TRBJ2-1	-	CASSPPSGRYNEQFF	TGTGCCAGCAGCCCCCCTAGCGGGAGGTACAATGAGCAGTTCTTC
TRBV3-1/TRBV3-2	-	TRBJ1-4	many	CASSPFSGAKLFF	TGTGCCAGCAGCCCCTTTTCCGGGGCCAAACTGTTTTTT
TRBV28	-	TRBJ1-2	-	CASSGGWGTVNYGYTF	TGTGCCAGCAGTGGGGGTTGGGGGACGGTCAACTATGGCTACACCTTC
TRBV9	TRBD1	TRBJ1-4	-	CASSVASGGEKLFF	TGTGCCAGCAGCGTAGCTTCAGGGGGTGAAAAACTGTTTTTT
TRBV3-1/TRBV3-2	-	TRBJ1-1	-	CASKPAAVGGEAFF	TGTGCCAGCAAGCCGGCAGCGGTGGGCGGTGAAGCTTTCTTT
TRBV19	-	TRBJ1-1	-	CASSIKQAKDTEAFF	TGTGCCAGTAGTATCAAACAAGCTAAGGACACTGAAGCTTTCTTT
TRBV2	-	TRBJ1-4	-	CASKEVRLSLNEKLFF	TGTGCCAGCAAAGAGGTCCGCCTCTCTCTGAATGAAAAACTGTTTTTT
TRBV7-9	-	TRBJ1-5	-	CASSFGQGPQHF	TGTGCCAGCAGCTTTGGTCAGGGGCCCCAGCATTTT
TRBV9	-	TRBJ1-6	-	CASSDDDTINSPLHF	TGTGCCAGCAGCGACGATGACACAATTAATTCACCCCTCCACTTT
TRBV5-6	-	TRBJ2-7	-	CASSLAGRAVFEQYF	TGTGCCAGCAGCTTGGCCGGTAGGGCAGTATTCGAGCAGTACTTC
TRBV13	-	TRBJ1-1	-	CASSWSSGTKGPSTEAFF	TGTGCCAGCAGCTGGTCCTCCGGGACAAAGGGGCCCTCCACTGAAGCTTTCTTT
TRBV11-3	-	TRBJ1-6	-	CASSLDPREDSPLHF	TGTGCCAGCAGCTTAGACCCCAGGGAAGATTCACCCCTCCACTTT
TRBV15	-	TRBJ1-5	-	CATSRSRDPNQPQHF	TGTGCCACCAGCAGATCCAGGGACCCTAATCAGCCCCAGCATTTT
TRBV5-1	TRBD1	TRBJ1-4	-	CASSSGTVSNEKLFF	TGCGCCAGCAGCTCCGGGACAGTATCTAATGAAAAACTGTTTTTT
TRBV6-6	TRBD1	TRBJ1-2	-	CASSSRQGYGYTF	TGTGCCAGCAGTTCAAGACAGGGCTATGGCTACACCTTC
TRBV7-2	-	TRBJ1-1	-	CASHVGPTRRAFF	TGTGCCAGCCACGTCGGGCCCACCCGGAGGGCTTTCTTT
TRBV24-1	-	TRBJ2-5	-	CATSIPSGASGETQYF	TGTGCCACCAGTATACCATCCGGAGCTAGTGGTGAGACCCAGTACTTC
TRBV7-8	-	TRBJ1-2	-	CASSRGAANYGYTF	TGTGCCAGCAGCCGGGGTGCAGCTAACTATGGCTACACCTTC
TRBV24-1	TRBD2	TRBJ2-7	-	CATSEAGTSGDYEQYF	TGTGCCACCAGTGAAGCCGGGACTAGCGGAGACTACGAGCAGTACTTC
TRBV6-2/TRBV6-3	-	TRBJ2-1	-	CASSYSRGWNEQFF	TGTGCCAGCAGTTACTCGAGAGGGTGGAATGAGCAGTTCTTC
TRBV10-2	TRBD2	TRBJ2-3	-	CASSSPGLAGEATDTQYF	TGCGCCAGCAGTTCTCCGGGACTAGCGGGAGAGGCGACAGATACGCAGTATTTT
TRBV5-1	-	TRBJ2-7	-	CASSETYEQYF	TGCGCCAGCAGCGAAACCTACGAGCAGTACTTC
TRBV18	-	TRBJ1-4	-	CASSPEGLGANEKLFF	TGTGCCAGCTCACCGGAGGGGCTGGGAGCTAATGAAAAACTGTTTTTT
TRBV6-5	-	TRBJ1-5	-	CASSSPEGGPQHF	TGTGCCAGCAGTTCACCCGAAGGGGGTCCCCAGCATTTT
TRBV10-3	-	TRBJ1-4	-	CAIREDTGNEKLFF	TGTGCCATCAGGGAAGATACCGGGAATGAAAAACTGTTTTTT
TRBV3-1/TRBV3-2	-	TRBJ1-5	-	CASSPGGDQPQHF	TGTGCCAGCAGCCCGGGGGGGGACCAGCCCCAGCATTTT
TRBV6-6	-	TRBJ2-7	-	CASSWNGPFYEQYF	TGTGCCAGCAGCTGGAATGGACCTTTTTACGAGCAGTACTTC
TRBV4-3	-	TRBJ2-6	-	CASSPTGANVLTF	TGCGCCAGCAGCCCTACTGGGGCCAACGTCCTGACTTTC
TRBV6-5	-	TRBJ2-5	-	CASRYQGGETQYF	TGTGCCAGCAGATATCAGGGGGGAGAGACCCAGTACTTC
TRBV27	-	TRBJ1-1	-	CASSLLGGTEAFF	TGTGCCAGCAGTTTATTGGGGGGCACTGAAGCTTTCTTT
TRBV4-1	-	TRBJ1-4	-	CASSQVRTDEKLFF	TGCGCCAGCAGCCAGGTCAGGACGGATGAAAAACTGTTTTTT
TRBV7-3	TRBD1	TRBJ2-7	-	CASSLTGGERKTYEQYF	TGTGCCAGCAGCTTGACAGGGGGCGAGCGGAAAACCTATGAGCAGTACTTC
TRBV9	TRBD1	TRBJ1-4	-	CASSAGTGYEKLFF	TGTGCCAGCAGCGCCGGGACAGGATATGAAAAACTGTTTTTT
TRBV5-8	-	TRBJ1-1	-	CASSLDAGSTTNTEAFF	TGTGCCAGCAGCTTGGACGCAGGGAGTACGACGAACACTGAAGCTTTCTTT
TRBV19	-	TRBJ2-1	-	CASTGQSGNEQFF	TGTGCCAGTACAGGACAGTCGGGCAATGAGCAGTTCTTC
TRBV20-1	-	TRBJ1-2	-	CSARDKLGYTF	TGCAGTGCTAGAGATAAACTCGGCTACACCTTC